The T cell receptor beta chain described here comes from a study of CD8 T cells in ankylosing spondylitis. General study points: Blood of patients with ankylosing spondylitis appeared to be characterized by a TCR beta motif of eight highly homologous variants. Disease-linked clones reportedly showed significant enrichment in matched ankylosing spondylitis synovial fluid.

This clonotype was picked up many times. Its antigen is not known. Quantitative 5'-RACE with molecular barcodes generated TCR beta libraries. One entry per CDR3 protein, called by TCRdb with MiXCR from the 5' RACE reads. The sample yields around 140,000 distinct CDR3 sequences, 17% seen once. What was sequenced was blood, either unsorted or a sorted T cell fraction (not recorded which). The sequence came from a male donor with ankylosing spondylitis.

Here the CDR3 reads CSVAGLAGGTGELFF. The CDR3 bases are TGCAGCGTTGCCGGACTAGCGGGAGGGACCGGGGAGCTGTTTTTT. J is TRBJ2-2 and V is TRBV29-1; 15 nucleotides align to TRBD2. Germline V gene sequence: CDR1 SQVTM, CDR2 ANQGSEA. J lost 5 bases, V lost 4 bases, and 2 bases had no gene match. This CDR3 comprises 15 residues.